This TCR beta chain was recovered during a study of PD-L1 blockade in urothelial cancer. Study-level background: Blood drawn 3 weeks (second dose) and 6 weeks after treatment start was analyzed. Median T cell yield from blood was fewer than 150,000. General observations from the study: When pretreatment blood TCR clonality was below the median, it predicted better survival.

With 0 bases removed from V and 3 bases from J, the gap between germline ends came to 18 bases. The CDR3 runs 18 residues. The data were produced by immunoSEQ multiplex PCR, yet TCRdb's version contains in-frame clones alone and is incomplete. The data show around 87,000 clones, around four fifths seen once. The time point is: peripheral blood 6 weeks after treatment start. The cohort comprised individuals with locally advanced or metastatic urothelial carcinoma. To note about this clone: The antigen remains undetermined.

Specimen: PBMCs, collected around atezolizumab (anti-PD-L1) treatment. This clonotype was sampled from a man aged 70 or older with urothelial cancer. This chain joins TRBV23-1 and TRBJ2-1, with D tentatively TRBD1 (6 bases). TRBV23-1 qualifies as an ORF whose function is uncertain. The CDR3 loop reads CASSQSSTGLISYNEQFF. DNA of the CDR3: TGCGCCAGCAGTCAATCGTCCACAGGGTTAATCAGCTACAATGAGCAGTTCTTC.